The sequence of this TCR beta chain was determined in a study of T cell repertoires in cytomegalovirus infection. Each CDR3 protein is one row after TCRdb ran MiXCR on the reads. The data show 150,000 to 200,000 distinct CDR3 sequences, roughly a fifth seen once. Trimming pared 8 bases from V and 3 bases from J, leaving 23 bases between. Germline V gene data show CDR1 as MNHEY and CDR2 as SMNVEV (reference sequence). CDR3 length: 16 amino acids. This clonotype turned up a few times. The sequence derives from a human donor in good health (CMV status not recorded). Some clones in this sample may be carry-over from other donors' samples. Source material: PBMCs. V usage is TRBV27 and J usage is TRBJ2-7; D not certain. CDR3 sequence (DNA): TGTGCCAGCCGACTGTCAGGCCCTTATCCCGGCTACGAGCAGTACTTC. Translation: CASRLSGPYPGYEQYF.